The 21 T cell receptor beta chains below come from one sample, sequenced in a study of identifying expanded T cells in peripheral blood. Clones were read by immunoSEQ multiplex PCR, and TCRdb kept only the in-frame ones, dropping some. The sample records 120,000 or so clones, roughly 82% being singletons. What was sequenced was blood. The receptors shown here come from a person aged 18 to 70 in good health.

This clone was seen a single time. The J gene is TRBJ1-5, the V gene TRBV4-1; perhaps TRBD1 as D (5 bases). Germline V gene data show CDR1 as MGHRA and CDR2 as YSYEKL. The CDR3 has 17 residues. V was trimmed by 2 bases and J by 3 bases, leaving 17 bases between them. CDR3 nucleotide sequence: TGCGCCAGCAGCCAACAAACAGGACCCACCATCAATCAGCCCCAGCATTTT. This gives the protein CASSQQTGPTINQPQHF.

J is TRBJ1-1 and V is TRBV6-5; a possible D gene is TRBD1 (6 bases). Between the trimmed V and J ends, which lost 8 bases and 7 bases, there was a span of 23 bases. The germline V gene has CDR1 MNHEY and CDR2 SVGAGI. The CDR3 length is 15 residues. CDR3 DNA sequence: TGTGCCAGCCGTCGGGGGGCCGCTGTGGGTAATGAAGCTTTCTTT. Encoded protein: CASRRGAAVGNEAFF.

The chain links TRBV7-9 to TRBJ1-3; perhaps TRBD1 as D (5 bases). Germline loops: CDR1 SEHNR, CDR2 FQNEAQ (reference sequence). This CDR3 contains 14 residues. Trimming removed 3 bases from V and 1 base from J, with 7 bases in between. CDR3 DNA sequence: TGTGCCAGCAGCTTGGGGGATTCTGGAAACACCATATATTTT. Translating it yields CASSLGDSGNTIYF.

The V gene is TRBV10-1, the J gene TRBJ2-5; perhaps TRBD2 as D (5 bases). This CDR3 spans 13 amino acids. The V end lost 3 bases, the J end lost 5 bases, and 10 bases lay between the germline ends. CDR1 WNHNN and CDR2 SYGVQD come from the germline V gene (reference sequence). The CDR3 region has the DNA TGCGCCAGCAGTGAAGGTGGCGGGGAGACCCAGTACTTC. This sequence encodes CASSEGGGETQYF.

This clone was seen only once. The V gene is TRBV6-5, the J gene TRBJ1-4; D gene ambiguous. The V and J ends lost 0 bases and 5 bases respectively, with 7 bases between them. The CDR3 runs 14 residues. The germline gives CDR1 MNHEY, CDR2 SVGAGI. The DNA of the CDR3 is TGTGCCAGCAGTTACTCAGGGCGGAATGAAAAACTGTTTTTT. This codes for CASSYSGRNEKLFF.

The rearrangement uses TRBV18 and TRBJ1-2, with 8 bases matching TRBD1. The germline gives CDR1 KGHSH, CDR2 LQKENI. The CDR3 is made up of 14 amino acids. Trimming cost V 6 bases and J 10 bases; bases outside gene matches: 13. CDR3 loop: CASSNPGGASSYTF. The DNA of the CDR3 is TGTGCCAGCTCGAATCCAGGGGGCGCATCATCCTACACCTTC.

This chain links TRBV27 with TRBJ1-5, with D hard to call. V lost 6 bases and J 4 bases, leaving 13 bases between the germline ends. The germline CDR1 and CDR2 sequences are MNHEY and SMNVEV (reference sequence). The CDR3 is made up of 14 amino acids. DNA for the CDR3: TGTGCCAGCAGCTCCTCCGTCCGGAATCAGCCCCAGCATTTT. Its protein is CASSSSVRNQPQHF.

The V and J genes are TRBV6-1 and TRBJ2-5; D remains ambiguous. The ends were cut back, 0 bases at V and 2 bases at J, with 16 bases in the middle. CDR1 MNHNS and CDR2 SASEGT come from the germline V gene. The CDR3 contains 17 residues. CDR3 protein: CASSEAQLTANQETQYF. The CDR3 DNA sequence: TGTGCCAGCAGTGAAGCCCAGCTTACTGCAAATCAAGAGACCCAGTACTTC.

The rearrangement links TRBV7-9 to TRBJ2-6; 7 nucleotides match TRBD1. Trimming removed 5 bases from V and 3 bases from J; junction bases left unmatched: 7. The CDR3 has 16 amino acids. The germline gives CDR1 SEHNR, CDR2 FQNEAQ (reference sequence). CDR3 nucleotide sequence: TGTGCCAGCAGCGTACGACAGGGCCTTGGGGCCAACGTCCTGACTTTC. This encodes CASSVRQGLGANVLTF. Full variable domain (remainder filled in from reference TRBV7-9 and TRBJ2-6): DTGVSQNPRHKITKRGQNVTFRCDPISEHNRLYWYRQTLGQGPEFLTYFQNEAQLEKSRLLSDRFSAERPKGSFSTLEIQRTEQGDSAMYLCASSVRQGLGANVLTFGAGSRLTVL.

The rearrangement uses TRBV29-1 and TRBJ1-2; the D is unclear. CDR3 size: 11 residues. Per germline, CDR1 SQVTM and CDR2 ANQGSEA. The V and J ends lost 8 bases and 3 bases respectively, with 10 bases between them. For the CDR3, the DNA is TGCAGCTTGGGGAGGGACTATGGCTACACCTTC. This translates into CSLGRDYGYTF.

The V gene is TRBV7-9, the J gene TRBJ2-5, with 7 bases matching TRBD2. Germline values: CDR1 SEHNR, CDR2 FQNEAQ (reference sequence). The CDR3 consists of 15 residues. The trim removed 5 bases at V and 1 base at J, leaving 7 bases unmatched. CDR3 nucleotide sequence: TGTGCCAGCAGCCCGGGGGGATGGACCCAAGAGACCCAGTACTTC. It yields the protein CASSPGGWTQETQYF.

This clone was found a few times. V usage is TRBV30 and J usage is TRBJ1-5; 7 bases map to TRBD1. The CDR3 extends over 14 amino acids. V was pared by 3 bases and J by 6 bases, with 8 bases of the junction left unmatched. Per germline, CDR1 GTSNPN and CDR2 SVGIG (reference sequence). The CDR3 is CAWSALTGSQPQHF. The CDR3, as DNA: TGTGCCTGGAGCGCACTGACAGGGTCTCAGCCCCAGCATTTT.

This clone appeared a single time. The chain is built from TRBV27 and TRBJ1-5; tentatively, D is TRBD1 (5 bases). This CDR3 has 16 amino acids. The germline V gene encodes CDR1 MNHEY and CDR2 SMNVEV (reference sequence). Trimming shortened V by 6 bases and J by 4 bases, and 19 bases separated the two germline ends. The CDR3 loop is CASSFSPQGINQPQHF. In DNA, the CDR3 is TGTGCCAGCAGCTTTTCCCCCCAGGGAATAAATCAGCCCCAGCATTTT.

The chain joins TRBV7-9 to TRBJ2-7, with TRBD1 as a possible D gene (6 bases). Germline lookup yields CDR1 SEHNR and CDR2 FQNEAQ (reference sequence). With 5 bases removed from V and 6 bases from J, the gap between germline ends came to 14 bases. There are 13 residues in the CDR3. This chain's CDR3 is CASSRNRVTEQYF. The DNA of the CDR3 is TGTGCCAGCAGCCGAAACAGGGTTACCGAGCAGTACTTC. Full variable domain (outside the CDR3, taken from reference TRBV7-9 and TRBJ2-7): DTGVSQNPRHKITKRGQNVTFRCDPISEHNRLYWYRQTLGQGPEFLTYFQNEAQLEKSRLLSDRFSAERPKGSFSTLEIQRTEQGDSAMYLCASSRNRVTEQYFGPGTRLTVT.

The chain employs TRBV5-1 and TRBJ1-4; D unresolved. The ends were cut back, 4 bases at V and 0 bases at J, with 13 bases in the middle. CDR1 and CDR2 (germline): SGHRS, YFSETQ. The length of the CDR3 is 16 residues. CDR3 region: CASSPGLVATNEKLFF. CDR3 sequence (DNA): TGCGCCAGCAGCCCGGGCTTAGTTGCAACTAATGAAAAACTGTTTTTT.

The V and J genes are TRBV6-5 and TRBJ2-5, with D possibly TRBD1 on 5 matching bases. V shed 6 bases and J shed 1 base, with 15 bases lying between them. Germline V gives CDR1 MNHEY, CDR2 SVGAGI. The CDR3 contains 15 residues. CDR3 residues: CASSTSTRGQETQYF. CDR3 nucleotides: TGTGCCAGCAGCACCAGTACAAGGGGCCAAGAGACCCAGTACTTC.

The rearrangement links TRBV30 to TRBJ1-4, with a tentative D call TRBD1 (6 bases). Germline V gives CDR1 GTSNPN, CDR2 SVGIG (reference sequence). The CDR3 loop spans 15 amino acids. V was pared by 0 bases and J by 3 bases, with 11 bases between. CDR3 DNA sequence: TGTGCCTGGAGTGTAGGGGGAACGGCTAATGAAAAACTGTTTTTT. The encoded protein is CAWSVGGTANEKLFF. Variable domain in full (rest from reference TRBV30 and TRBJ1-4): SQTIHQWPATLVQPVGSPLSLECTVEGTSNPNLYWYRQAAGRGLQLLFYSVGIGQISSEVPQNLSASRPQDRQFILSSKKLLLSDSGFYLCAWSVGGTANEKLFFGSGTQLSVL.

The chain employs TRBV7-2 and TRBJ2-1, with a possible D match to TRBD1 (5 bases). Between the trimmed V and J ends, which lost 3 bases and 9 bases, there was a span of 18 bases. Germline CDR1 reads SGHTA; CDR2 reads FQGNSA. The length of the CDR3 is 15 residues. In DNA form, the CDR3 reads TGTGCCAGCAGCTTTCGACAGAGTAACGCGCCTGAGCAGTTCTTC. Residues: CASSFRQSNAPEQFF.

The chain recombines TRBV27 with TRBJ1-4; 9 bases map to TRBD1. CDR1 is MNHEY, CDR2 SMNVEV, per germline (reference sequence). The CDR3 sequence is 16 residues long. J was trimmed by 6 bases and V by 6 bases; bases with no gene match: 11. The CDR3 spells CASSPGTGIVYEKLFF. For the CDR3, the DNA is TGTGCCAGCAGCCCCGGGACAGGGATTGTTTATGAAAAACTGTTTTTT.

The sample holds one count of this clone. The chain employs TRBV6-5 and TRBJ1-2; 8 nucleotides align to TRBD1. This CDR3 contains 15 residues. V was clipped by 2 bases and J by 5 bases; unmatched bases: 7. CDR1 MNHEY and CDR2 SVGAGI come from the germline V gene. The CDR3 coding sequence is TGTGCCAGCAGTTACCCAGGACAGGGTTTATATGGCTACACCTTC. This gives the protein CASSYPGQGLYGYTF.

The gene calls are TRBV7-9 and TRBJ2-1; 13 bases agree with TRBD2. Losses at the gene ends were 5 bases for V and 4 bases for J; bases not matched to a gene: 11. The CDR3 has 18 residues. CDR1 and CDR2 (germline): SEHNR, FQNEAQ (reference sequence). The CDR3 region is CASSPRTSGGAKYNEQFF. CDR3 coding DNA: TGTGCCAGCAGCCCTAGAACTAGCGGGGGGGCTAAGTACAATGAGCAGTTCTTC.